What follows are 9 T cell receptor beta chains derived from one specimen sequenced in a study of identical twins. From the 5' RACE reads, TCRdb called clonotypes with MiXCR, one entry per CDR3 protein. The table has under 800,000 distinct CDR3 sequences, 21% seen once. This sample was also put to use in a study of T cells expressing NK-cell markers.

The source material was PBMCs. The source of these receptors is a young woman in good health.

This clonotype was observed a few times. The rearrangement uses TRBV20-1 and TRBJ2-2, with D unclear. The ends were cut back, 0 bases at V and 1 base at J, with 9 bases in the middle. This CDR3 region has 15 residues. Germline CDR1 reads DFQATT; CDR2 reads SNEGSKA (reference sequence). The CDR3 reads CSARDGRRNTGELFF. The CDR3 DNA follows: TGCAGTGCTAGAGATGGGCGGAGGAACACCGGGGAGCTGTTTTTT.

This clonotype came up a few times. J is TRBJ2-7 and V is TRBV13, with 7 nucleotides matching TRBD2. Germline lookup yields CDR1 PRHDT and CDR2 FYEKMQ (reference sequence). This CDR3 comprises 11 residues. Unmatched junction bases numbered 5, after V lost 8 bases and J lost 7 bases. The CDR3: CASRREEEQYF. The CDR3 coding sequence is TGTGCCAGCCGACGGGAGGAGGAGCAGTACTTC.

This clonotype was recorded many times. The chain is built from TRBV12-3 or TRBV12-4 and TRBJ1-1; no clear D gene. The CDR3 extends over 13 amino acids. V lost 6 bases, J lost 5 bases, and 13 bases lay in between. The chain's CDR3 is CASSPDPRTEAFF. The CDR3 coding sequence is TGTGCCAGCAGCCCGGACCCCCGGACTGAAGCTTTCTTT.

The CDR3 DNA reads TGCAGTGCTAGGCTAGCGGGAGGGGAAGAGACCCAGTACTTC. Translation gives CSARLAGGEETQYF. This chain links TRBV20-1 with TRBJ2-5; TRBD2 matches at 12 bases. The V segment lost 3 bases and the J segment 3 bases; nucleotides outside the gene matches: 2. Germline CDR1 DFQATT, CDR2 SNEGSKA (reference sequence). The CDR3 spans 14 residues.

The chain couples TRBV6-6 to TRBJ2-7, with TRBD1 as a possible D gene (6 bases). V lost 6 bases and J 3 bases, leaving 9 bases between the germline ends. This CDR3 has 12 amino acids. Germline values: CDR1 MNHNY, CDR2 SVGAGI (reference sequence). The CDR3: CASREQGYEQYF. CDR3 coding DNA: TGTGCCAGCAGGGAACAGGGCTACGAGCAGTACTTC.

This clonotype was recorded many times. This CDR3 is CASSYSSSGGYEQYF. CDR3 DNA sequence: TGTGCCAGCAGTTACTCGTCTAGCGGGGGTTACGAGCAGTACTTC. The chain carries TRBV6-5 and TRBJ2-7; 10 positions agree with TRBD2. The CDR3 contains 15 residues. The germline V gene encodes CDR1 MNHEY and CDR2 SVGAGI. Losses at the gene ends were 0 bases for V and 4 bases for J; bases not matched to a gene: 3.

This chain connects TRBV6-5 to TRBJ1-1; the D gene is possibly TRBD1 (5 bases). Germline V gene sequence: CDR1 MNHEY, CDR2 SVGAGI. CDR3 length: 15 amino acids. Trimming shortened V by 4 bases and J by 0 bases, and 12 bases separated the two germline ends. CDR3 amino acids: CASSWDAIMNTEAFF. The CDR3 nucleotides read TGTGCCAGCAGTTGGGACGCTATCATGAACACTGAAGCTTTCTTT.

The chain links TRBV6-1 to TRBJ2-5, with 8 bases fitting TRBD2. Germline assignment: CDR1 MNHNS and CDR2 SASEGT. Trimming cost V 8 bases and J 4 bases; bases outside gene matches: 6. The CDR3 consists of 13 residues. The CDR3 bases are TGTGCCAGCTCGAAAGCGGGAGTAGAGACCCAGTACTTC. It specifies CASSKAGVETQYF.

In its sample, this clonotype was seen once. The genes are TRBV9 and TRBJ2-3; 7 positions agree with TRBD1. The trim removed 0 bases at V and 4 bases at J, leaving 5 bases unmatched. Germline CDR1 reads SGDLS; CDR2 reads YYNGEE. CDR3 length: 15 residues. Here the CDR3 reads CASSVGGGPADTQYF. Written as DNA, the CDR3 is TGTGCCAGCAGCGTAGGAGGGGGCCCGGCAGATACGCAGTATTTT.